A selection of T cell receptor beta chains follows, all from one sample in a study of blood T cell repertoires in COVID-19. The method was immunoSEQ multiplex PCR; TCRdb's version includes in-frame clones alone and lacks a portion of them. The sample has tens of thousands of clones; about 90% are singletons. The sequenced sample was peripheral blood. These receptors all come from a man aged 45-65 years with active COVID-19. Both conserved end residues are part of each CDR3. The D gene is left open where the match is weak. Not every row has a clone size; where given, it reads once, few, many or a size class.

size	V	D	J	CDR3	DNA
NA	TRBV6-5	NA	TRBJ2-6	CASTEAAAANVLTF	TGTGCCAGCACGGAGGCGGCCGCCGCCAACGTCCTGACTTTC
NA	TRBV25-1	TRBD2	TRBJ2-5	CASSSSGEGVQGETQYF	TGTGCCAGCAGTTCTAGCGGGGAGGGGGTCCAAGGGGAGACCCAGTACTTC
NA	TRBV27	TRBD1	TRBJ1-6	CASRQIISPGQGKSSPLHF	TGTGCCAGCAGGCAGATCATCTCACCGGGACAGGGGAAATCTTCACCCCTCCACTTT
NA	TRBV28	NA	TRBJ1-2	CASSLIQGGYGYTF	TGTGCCAGCAGTTTAATACAGGGCGGCTATGGCTACACCTTC
NA	TRBV18	TRBD1	TRBJ2-5	CASSLGTGETQYF	TGTGCCAGCTCACTGGGGACAGGGGAGACCCAGTACTTC
NA	TRBV20-1	TRBD1	TRBJ2-1	CSGATGFEQFF	TGCAGTGGGGCGACAGGGTTTGAGCAGTTCTTC
NA	TRBV10-1	TRBD2	TRBJ2-2	CASSDYSGKNTGELFF	TGCGCCAGCAGTGACTATAGCGGGAAGAACACCGGGGAGCTGTTTTTT
NA	TRBV28	NA	TRBJ2-3	CASTSQVGAGGPDTQYF	TGTGCCAGCACGTCCCAAGTGGGCGCCGGCGGGCCAGATACGCAGTATTTT
NA	TRBV2	NA	TRBJ1-1	CASSGGQPLNTEAFF	TGTGCCAGCAGTGGGGGGCAGCCTCTGAACACTGAAGCTTTCTTT
once	TRBV2	TRBD1	TRBJ1-2	CASIPDRGQNGYTF	TGTGCCAGCATTCCGGACAGGGGGCAGAATGGCTACACCTTC
NA	TRBV5-1	TRBD2	TRBJ2-1	CASTGQREASSYNEQFF	TGCGCCAGCACGGGACAGCGGGAGGCCAGCTCCTACAATGAGCAGTTCTTC
NA	TRBV2	TRBD1	TRBJ1-1	CASSKDRVVMNTEAFF	TGTGCCAGCAGTAAGGACAGGGTAGTAATGAACACTGAAGCTTTCTTT
NA	TRBV14	NA	TRBJ2-3	CASSRDRGGPDTQYF	TGTGCCAGCAGCCGTGACAGGGGAGGGCCAGATACGCAGTATTTT
NA	TRBV7-9	NA	TRBJ1-1	CASSQRRGSTEAFF	TGTGCCAGCAGCCAACGCAGGGGCTCCACTGAAGCTTTCTTT
NA	TRBV11-2	NA	TRBJ1-3	CASSSRGSGNTIYF	TGTGCCAGCAGCTCCCGGGGCTCTGGAAACACCATATATTTT
NA	TRBV6-5	TRBD2	TRBJ2-7	CASSSQIVGGREQYF	TGTGCCAGCAGTTCTCAAATTGTGGGAGGGAGGGAGCAGTACTTC
NA	TRBV2	TRBD2	TRBJ2-2	CASSVSGSDTGELFF	TGTGCCAGCAGTGTGAGCGGGAGTGACACCGGGGAGCTGTTTTTT
NA	TRBV2	NA	TRBJ2-2	CASRGGRGTGELFF	TGTGCCAGCAGAGGGGGTCGGGGTACCGGGGAGCTGTTTTTT
NA	TRBV7-8	TRBD2	TRBJ2-7	CASSLGGLAYEQYF	TGTGCCAGCAGCTTAGGGGGACTAGCCTACGAGCAGTACTTC
NA	TRBV19	NA	TRBJ1-2	CASSTTVYGYTF	TGTGCCAGTAGTACGACAGTCTATGGCTACACCTTC
NA	TRBV28	NA	TRBJ1-2	CASSRGGNYGYTF	TGTGCCAGCAGCCGAGGAGGGAACTATGGCTACACCTTC
NA	TRBV28	NA	TRBJ1-1	CASSRHPGRGNTEAFF	TGTGCCAGCAGTCGCCACCCCGGGAGGGGGAACACTGAAGCTTTCTTT
NA	TRBV29-1	TRBD1	TRBJ2-1	CSVEGRDRVGGLYNEQFF	TGCAGCGTCGAAGGGCGGGACAGGGTTGGGGGGCTTTACAATGAGCAGTTCTTC
NA	TRBV28	TRBD2	TRBJ2-5	CASTGRDQETQYF	TGTGCCAGCACAGGGAGGGACCAAGAGACCCAGTACTTC
NA	TRBV19	NA	TRBJ1-1	CASTDRRYTEAFF	TGTGCCAGTACCGACAGAAGATACACTGAAGCTTTCTTT
NA	TRBV7-3	NA	TRBJ2-1	CASSFGGGRNEQFF	TGTGCCAGCAGCTTCGGAGGGGGCAGGAATGAGCAGTTCTTC
NA	TRBV5-1	NA	TRBJ2-7	CASSRRGQYF	TGCGCCAGCAGCCGCCGGGGGCAGTACTTC
NA	TRBV9	TRBD2	TRBJ2-1	CASSVTGTINEQFF	TGTGCCAGCAGCGTCACCGGGACTATCAATGAGCAGTTCTTC
NA	TRBV5-1	NA	TRBJ2-3	CASSKSVSTDTQYF	TGCGCCAGCAGTAAGAGCGTTAGCACAGATACGCAGTATTTT